The 2 T cell receptor beta chains below all came from one sample that was sequenced in a study of metastatic and nonmetastatic thyroid tumors. Patients underwent thyroid surgery, and none had received any treatment before it. TCRdb redid the clone calls on the PCR reads using MiXCR. Of about 45,000 clones listed, about 4% are singletons. The sample consisted of blood. These receptors originate from a female donor with papillary thyroid cancer or a benign thyroid nodule (not recorded which). Some clones in this sample may be carry-over from other donors' samples.

With regard to this clone: A read error may produce the germline difference seen at one junction end. This sequence joins TRBV6-7 and TRBJ1-5, with TRBD1 identical over 9 bases. TRBV6-7 is recorded as an ORF, its role being uncertain. The CDR3 runs to 18 residues. CDR3 residues: CAGSTGTPGQGNWQPQHF. CDR3 DNA: TGTGCCGGCAGCACGGGCACCCCGGGACAGGGCAACTGGCAGCCCCAGCATTTT.

Many counts were recorded for this clone. Possible read error: a much larger clone is one base away. This sample also contains other DNA sequences that code for the same CDR3. This chain links TRBV9 with TRBJ2-1, with D unresolved. The CDR3 spans 14 residues. The ends were cut back, 3 bases at V and 2 bases at J, with 9 bases in the middle. Germline CDR1 reads SGDLS; CDR2 reads YYNGEE. This CDR3 reads CASSGVEAYNEQFF. The CDR3, as DNA: TGTGCCAGCAGCGGCGTGGAAGCCTACAATGAGCAGTTCTTC.